The 31 T cell receptor beta chains given below trace back to one sample, sequenced in a study of neoadjuvant nivolumab and ipilimumab in lung cancer. TCRdb's table, derived via immunoSEQ multiplex PCR, lists solely in-frame clones and lacks some. Among fewer than 40,000 clones, roughly nine tenths were seen once, and the ten largest hold roughly 5%. The input for sequencing was peripheral blood, taken after neoadjuvant nivolumab, alone or with ipilimumab, at or shortly before surgery. Receptors originate from an adult with non-small cell lung cancer.

The rearrangement uses TRBV7-3 and TRBJ1-1; no firm D call. Trimming shortened V by 5 bases and J by 0 bases, and 7 bases separated the two germline ends. Germline assignment: CDR1 SGHTA and CDR2 FQGTGA. This CDR3 contains 13 residues. Here the CDR3 DNA reads TGTGCCAGCAGCGCCCTGGTGAACACTGAAGCTTTCTTT. This translates into CASSALVNTEAFF.

The rearrangement uses TRBV5-1 and TRBJ2-3, with D perhaps being TRBD1 or TRBD2 (6 bases each). The CDR3 has 15 amino acids. V was cut by 2 bases and J by 6 bases, with 16 bases left in between. CDR1 is SGHRS, CDR2 YFSETQ, per germline. For the CDR3, the DNA is TGCGCCAGCAGCTTCGGGGGCCTGGACCCCGATACGCAGTATTTT. Translation: CASSFGGLDPDTQYF.

The chain recombines TRBV11-2 with TRBJ2-3; no reliable D call. This CDR3 spans 16 amino acids. Trimming removed 5 bases from V and 2 bases from J, with 17 bases in between. The germline CDR1 and CDR2 sequences are SGHAT and FQNNGV. DNA for the CDR3: TGTGCCAGCAGCCCAAGAGCCGACCGTAACACAGATACGCAGTATTTT. This encodes CASSPRADRNTDTQYF.

V is TRBV5-1 and J is TRBJ1-2; D possibly corresponds to TRBD1 (5 bases). Germline loops: CDR1 SGHRS, CDR2 YFSETQ. This CDR3 spans 14 amino acids. V lost 5 bases and J lost 6, with 17 bases in between. Here the CDR3 reads CASRGTETPHGYTF. The CDR3 nucleotides read TGCGCCAGCAGGGGGACCGAAACCCCTCATGGCTACACCTTC.

The rearrangement links TRBV5-1 to TRBJ2-5; D is unresolved. Per the germline V gene, CDR1 is SGHRS and CDR2 is YFSETQ. V lost 4 bases and J 1 base, leaving 8 bases between the germline ends. CDR3 length: 13 amino acids. CDR3 residues: CASSVVAQETQYF. CDR3 sequence (DNA): TGCGCCAGCAGCGTCGTGGCCCAAGAGACCCAGTACTTC. Full variable domain (remainder filled in from reference TRBV5-1 and TRBJ2-5): KAGVTQTPRYLIKTRGQQVTLSCSPISGHRSVSWYQQTPGQGLQFLFEYFSETQRNKGNFPGRFSGRQFSNSRSEMNVSTLELGDSALYLCASSVVAQETQYFGPGTRLLVL.

The chain joins TRBV6-5 to TRBJ2-7; the match to TRBD1 covers 7 bases. CDR1 MNHEY and CDR2 SVGAGI come from the germline V gene. This CDR3 is built from 12 residues. Trimming removed 6 bases from V and 3 bases from J; junction bases left unmatched: 2. The CDR3 sequence: CASSNRGYEQYF. The CDR3 DNA follows: TGTGCCAGCAGCAACAGGGGCTACGAGCAGTACTTC.

The V call is TRBV20-1, the J call TRBJ2-3; no firm D call. Germline values: CDR1 DFQATT, CDR2 SNEGSKA (reference sequence). V lost 5 bases, J lost 3 bases, and 3 bases lay in between. The CDR3 length is 10 residues. As DNA, the CDR3 is TGCAGTGCTTATACAGATACGCAGTATTTT. As protein: CSAYTDTQYF.

The chain carries TRBV19 and TRBJ2-3; D may be TRBD2 (6 bases). CDR1 is LNHDA, CDR2 SQIVND, per germline (reference sequence). This CDR3 is 13 amino acids long. V lost 4 bases, J lost 3 bases, and 8 bases lay in between. CDR3: CASSTGLTDTQYF. The CDR3 DNA is TGTGCCAGTAGTACCGGACTAACAGATACGCAGTATTTT.

This chain joins TRBV10-1 and TRBJ2-1; a possible D gene is TRBD1 (5 bases). V was cut by 6 bases and J by 0 bases, with 6 bases left in between. The CDR3 is 13 amino acids. Germline loops: CDR1 WNHNN, CDR2 SYGVQD (reference sequence). The DNA for the CDR3 is TGCGCCAGCAGCGACAGCTCCTACAATGAGCAGTTCTTC. This codes for CASSDSSYNEQFF.

The chain recombines TRBV4-1 with TRBJ1-2; D not resolved. Germline CDR1 reads MGHRA; CDR2 reads YSYEKL. V was cut by 0 bases and J by 2 bases, with 4 bases left in between. The CDR3 spans 13 residues. Here the CDR3 DNA reads TGCGCCAGCAGCCAAGACGGAAACTATGGCTACACCTTC. Amino acids: CASSQDGNYGYTF.

The chain carries TRBV9 and TRBJ1-1, with no clear D. This CDR3 comprises 13 residues. The germline gives CDR1 SGDLS, CDR2 YYNGEE. V dropped 0 bases and J dropped 6 bases, with 9 bases sitting between them. Written as DNA, the CDR3 is TGTGCCAGCAGCGTAGCGGGGAGTGCTGAAGCTTTCTTT. Its protein is CASSVAGSAEAFF.

This clone occurred once. The chain carries TRBV27 and TRBJ2-2; tentative D call: TRBD2 (7 bases). This CDR3 contains 16 residues. The V and J ends lost 7 bases and 2 bases respectively, with 17 bases between them. Germline assignment: CDR1 MNHEY and CDR2 SMNVEV (reference sequence). CDR3 sequence (DNA): TGTGCCAGCACCCTTGCGGGGGCTGCAAACACCGGGGAGCTGTTTTTT. Translation gives CASTLAGAANTGELFF.

The V gene is TRBV5-1, the J gene TRBJ1-3, with 9 bases that match TRBD1. V was clipped by 4 bases and J by 2 bases; unmatched bases: 4. This CDR3 is built from 15 residues. Germline loops: CDR1 SGHRS, CDR2 YFSETQ. The CDR3 reads CASSLGTGPGNTIYF. CDR3 coding DNA: TGCGCCAGCAGCCTTGGGACAGGGCCTGGAAACACCATATATTTT.

The CDR3 nucleotides read TGCGCCAGCAGCTTGTCTCTGGACAGGGGGCGCGGGGAGACCCAGTACTTC. Its protein is CASSLSLDRGRGETQYF. This chain links TRBV5-1 with TRBJ2-5; 11 bases line up with TRBD1. Germline V CDR1 and CDR2: SGHRS, YFSETQ. J was trimmed by 5 bases and V by 1 base; bases with no gene match: 10. This CDR3 comprises 17 residues.

The CDR3: CASSEYGTENSPLHF. The CDR3, as DNA: TGTGCCAGCAGTGAATACGGGACAGAGAATTCACCCCTCCACTTT. The chain recombines TRBV25-1 with TRBJ1-6, with 7 positions matching TRBD1. The CDR3 length is 15 residues. The V segment lost 0 bases and the J segment 7 bases; nucleotides outside the gene matches: 3. In germline, CDR1 is MGHDK, CDR2 SYGVNS.

The V and J genes are TRBV5-1 and TRBJ1-1, with 7 bases lining up with TRBD1. With 7 bases clipped from V and 3 bases from J, the junction kept 6 bases outside the gene matches. The germline gives CDR1 SGHRS, CDR2 YFSETQ. The CDR3 is 13 amino acids. The CDR3, as DNA: TGCGCCAGCGGACCTCAGGGGGACACTGAAGCTTTCTTT. The encoded protein is CASGPQGDTEAFF.

This clone was recorded a few times. The gene calls are TRBV5-5 and TRBJ1-1; TRBD1 is a possible D gene (6 bases). Trimming stripped 3 bases from V and 1 base from J, with 19 bases between. The CDR3 sequence is 17 residues long. Per the germline V gene, CDR1 is SGHKS and CDR2 is YYEKEE (reference sequence). The CDR3 sequence is CASSSIDRRGGNTEAFF. DNA of the CDR3: TGTGCCAGCAGCTCGATAGACAGGAGGGGAGGGAACACTGAAGCTTTCTTT.

This clone was detected a few times. The V gene is TRBV5-5, the J gene TRBJ2-1; D remains unclear. CDR3 size: 13 residues. The germline V gene encodes CDR1 SGHKS and CDR2 YYEKEE (reference sequence). With 1 base removed from V and 6 bases from J, the gap between germline ends came to 8 bases. The CDR3 DNA reads TGTGCCAGCAGCTTGCTGCAGAGCAATGAGCAGTTCTTC. Protein: CASSLLQSNEQFF.

The chain combines TRBV18 with TRBJ1-6, with 7 bases that match TRBD1. The CDR3 is made up of 14 amino acids. Per germline, CDR1 KGHSH and CDR2 LQKENI. The V and J ends lost 6 bases and 6 bases, in that order; junction bases with no gene match: 5. The CDR3 DNA reads as TGTGCCAGCTCTTCAAGGGACAGTAATTCACCCCTCCACTTT. Residues: CASSSRDSNSPLHF. Full variable domain (missing parts from reference TRBV18 and TRBJ1-6): NAGVMQNPRHLVRRRGQEARLRCSPMKGHSHVYWYRQLPEEGLKFMVYLQKENIIDESGMPKERFSAEFPKEGPSILRIQQVVRGDSAAYFCASSSRDSNSPLHFGNGTRLTVT.

This clone was seen just once. The chain has TRBV6-1 and TRBJ1-5; D gene ambiguous. The CDR3 runs to 13 residues. The V gene lost 6 bases and the J gene lost 5 bases, with 11 bases spanning the gap. Germline CDR1 and CDR2: MNHNS and SASEGT. The CDR3 DNA is TGTGCCAGCAGGGAGCAGTGGGATCAGCCCCAGCATTTT. Its translation is CASREQWDQPQHF.

V and J are TRBV6-1 and TRBJ2-3; TRBD2 matches at 10 bases. This CDR3 spans 18 amino acids. Germline V gives CDR1 MNHNS, CDR2 SASEGT. J gave up 0 bases and V 3 bases, and 9 bases lay outside the gene matches. The CDR3 here is CASSDPAGGPFSTDTQYF. The CDR3 DNA is TGTGCCAGCAGTGATCCAGCGGGGGGGCCGTTCAGCACAGATACGCAGTATTTT.

This clone was counted a single time. The chain has TRBV6-6 and TRBJ2-7, with 7 nucleotides matching TRBD1. From germline, CDR1 is MNHNY and CDR2 SVGAGI (reference sequence). There are 14 residues in the CDR3. The V segment lost 1 base and the J segment 3 bases; nucleotides outside the gene matches: 3. The CDR3 reads CASSYLQGSYEQYF. The CDR3 nucleotides read TGTGCCAGCAGTTACTTACAGGGGAGCTACGAGCAGTACTTC.

The genes are TRBV18 and TRBJ2-7; D may match TRBD1 or TRBD2 (5 bases each). With 0 bases removed from V and 3 bases from J, the gap between germline ends came to 9 bases. Germline CDR1 reads KGHSH; CDR2 reads LQKENI. The CDR3 extends over 14 amino acids. The CDR3 DNA follows: TGTGCCAGCTCACCACCGGGGGTACGCTACGAGCAGTACTTC. This translates into CASSPPGVRYEQYF. The variable domain in full, with the rest retrieved from reference TRBV18 and TRBJ2-7, is NAGVMQNPRHLVRRRGQEARLRCSPMKGHSHVYWYRQLPEEGLKFMVYLQKENIIDESGMPKERFSAEFPKEGPSILRIQQVVRGDSAAYFCASSPPGVRYEQYFGPGTRLTVT.

The V and J genes are TRBV7-7 and TRBJ1-2; tentatively, D is TRBD1 (6 bases). Germline CDR1 is SSHAT and CDR2 is FNYEAQ (reference sequence). The CDR3 totals 14 residues. Trimming shortened V by 5 bases and J by 4 bases, and 14 bases separated the two germline ends. The CDR3 loop reads CASSPLGGAYGYTF. The CDR3 DNA follows: TGTGCCAGCAGCCCTTTGGGGGGGGCCTATGGCTACACCTTC.

Only a few counts were recorded for this clone. The J gene is TRBJ2-1, the V gene TRBV5-1; D might be TRBD2 (6 bases). The CDR3 spans 14 residues. Trimming removed 4 bases from V and 5 bases from J, with 13 bases in between. Germline CDR1 reads SGHRS; CDR2 reads YFSETQ. The CDR3 protein is CASSQPGADNEQFF. CDR3 coding DNA: TGCGCCAGCAGCCAACCGGGAGCTGACAATGAGCAGTTCTTC.

Only a few counts were recorded for this clone. The chain combines TRBV19 with TRBJ1-3; no reliable D call. Germline V gives CDR1 LNHDA, CDR2 SQIVND (reference sequence). The CDR3 covers 13 residues. V shed 7 bases and J shed 1 base, with 8 bases lying between them. The DNA of the CDR3 is TGTGCCAGTACCCCGCGTTCTGGAAACACCATATATTTT. It codes for CASTPRSGNTIYF.

V usage is TRBV29-1 and J usage is TRBJ2-6; D unresolved. This CDR3 has 12 residues. V was trimmed by 3 bases and J by 3 bases, leaving 3 bases between them. The germline V gene has CDR1 SQVTM and CDR2 ANQGSEA. The CDR3 nucleotides read TGCAGCGTTGATTTTGGGGCCAACGTCCTGACTTTC. Translated, it gives CSVDFGANVLTF.

The genes are TRBV28 and TRBJ1-5; D is ambiguous. Germline loops: CDR1 MDHEN, CDR2 SYDVKM. Between the trimmed V and J ends, which lost 8 bases and 0 bases, there was a span of 11 bases. CDR3 length: 14 residues. The CDR3 DNA reads as TGTGCCAGCGAGACTGACCTTAGCAATCAGCCCCAGCATTTT. Its protein product is CASETDLSNQPQHF.

This clone was detected only a few times. V gene TRBV7-9 combines with J gene TRBJ1-1; 7 bases line up with TRBD1. The V gene's germline CDR1 is SEHNR and CDR2 FQNEAQ (reference sequence). J was trimmed by 1 base and V by 6 bases; bases with no gene match: 11. The CDR3 runs to 16 residues. CDR3 coding DNA: TGTGCCAGCAGTCCAACGGACAGGCGGGAGAACACTGAAGCTTTCTTT. Amino acid sequence: CASSPTDRRENTEAFF.

The chain employs TRBV5-1 and TRBJ2-7; D gene uncertain. Germline-derived CDR1 and CDR2 are SGHRS and YFSETQ. Deletions cut 0 bases from V and 6 bases from J, with 13 bases between. The CDR3 contains 14 residues. The CDR3 loop reads CASSLDPSRFEQYF. Written as DNA, the CDR3 is TGCGCCAGCAGCTTGGACCCGAGTAGGTTCGAGCAGTACTTC.

This clone showed up just once. The rearrangement links TRBV18 to TRBJ1-3; no clear D. Germline V gene sequence: CDR1 KGHSH, CDR2 LQKENI. The CDR3 is 14 amino acids. Trimming cost V 3 bases and J 3 bases, with 9 bases left between them. The CDR3 nucleotides are TGTGCCAGCTCACCGGAAGGATATGGAAACACCATATATTTT. It encodes CASSPEGYGNTIYF.